This T cell receptor (beta chain) was recovered during a study of blood T cell repertoires in COVID-19. For the study at large: Sites across the United States, Italy and Spain contributed samples from acute and convalescent COVID-19. In each case, the material was cDNA or gDNA derived from T cells, B-cell-depleted T cells, or PBMCs.

This clone was seen once. In the authors' workflow: Estimation of nucleated cell counts was performed using reference gene primer amplification. Generated by immunoSEQ multiplex PCR, the TCRdb table keeps only in-frame clones and is missing some. The V and J calls and clone size were taken over from that table, and D and trimming were inferred from the DNA. The data contain 30,000 or so clones, roughly four fifths of them singletons. CDR3 length: 14 amino acids. Trimming cost V 7 bases and J 4 bases, with 17 bases left between them. CDR1 is MNHEY and CDR2 is SVGAGI in the germline V gene. Sequencing was carried out using peripheral blood. The receptor's source is an elderly man with active or convalescent COVID-19. This sequence joins TRBV6-5 and TRBJ2-7; weak D call: TRBD2 (5 bases). CDR3 in amino acids: CASTPDSSGYEQYF. DNA for the CDR3: TGTGCCAGCACCCCGGACTCCTCTGGGTACGAGCAGTACTTC.